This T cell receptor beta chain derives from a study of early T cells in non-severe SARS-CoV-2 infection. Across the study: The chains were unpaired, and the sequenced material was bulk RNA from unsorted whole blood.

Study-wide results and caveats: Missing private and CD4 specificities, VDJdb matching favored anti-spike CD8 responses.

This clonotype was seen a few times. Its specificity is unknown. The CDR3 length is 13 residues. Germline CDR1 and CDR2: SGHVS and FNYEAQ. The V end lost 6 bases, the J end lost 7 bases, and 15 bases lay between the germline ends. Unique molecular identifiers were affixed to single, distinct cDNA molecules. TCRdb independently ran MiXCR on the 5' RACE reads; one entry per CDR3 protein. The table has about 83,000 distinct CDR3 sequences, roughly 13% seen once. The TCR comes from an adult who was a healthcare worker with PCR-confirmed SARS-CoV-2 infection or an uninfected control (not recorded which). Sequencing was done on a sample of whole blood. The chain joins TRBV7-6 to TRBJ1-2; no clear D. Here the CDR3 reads CASRSRFRGGYTF. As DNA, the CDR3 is TGTGCCAGCAGGTCTAGGTTCCGCGGTGGCTACACCTTC.